These 9 T cell receptor beta chains were all obtained from the same sample, sequenced in a study of Graves' ophthalmopathy and Graves' hyperthyroidism. Amplification of TCR beta CDR3 regions used RNA transcripts. Investigators did first-round RT-PCR with HTBI primers, then second-round multiplex PCR. Via MiXCR, TCRdb re-called the multiplex PCR reads, giving one row per CDR3 protein. The data contain 300,000 to 500,000 distinct CDR3 sequences, 15% of them singletons. The sample comprised peripheral blood. These receptors originate from a woman between 18 and 30 years old with stable Graves' hyperthyroidism.

In this sample, this clonotype turned up many times. The rearrangement links TRBV6-2 or TRBV6-3 to TRBJ2-7; TRBD2 matches 9 bases. After removal of 6 bases from V and 3 bases from J, the junction contained 6 bases not matched to a gene. This CDR3 spans 14 amino acids. Germline CDR1 is MNHEY and CDR2 is SVGEGT. CDR3 bases: TGTGCCAGCAGACGCGGGGGGGGGAGCTACGAGCAGTACTTC. It specifies CASRRGGGSYEQYF.

The V and J genes are TRBV7-2 and TRBJ2-7; 11 bases are a match to TRBD1. Germline V gene sequence: CDR1 SGHTA, CDR2 FQGNSA. The CDR3 runs 15 residues. V dropped 5 bases and J dropped 5; count of bases not matched to a gene: 8. The CDR3 DNA is TGTGCCAGCAGCCGGGACAGGGGGACGTCACACGAGCAGTACTTC. This sequence encodes CASSRDRGTSHEQYF.

The rearrangement links TRBV19 to TRBJ2-3, with 7 bases matching TRBD2. This CDR3 region has 15 residues. CDR1 is LNHDA and CDR2 is SQIVND in the germline V gene (reference sequence). With 9 bases clipped from V and 1 base from J, the junction kept 10 bases outside the gene matches. The CDR3 is CASSRPTSGTDTQYF. The CDR3 DNA reads TGTGCCAGCTCTCGACCCACTAGCGGCACAGATACGCAGTATTTT. The whole variable domain, remainder taken from reference TRBV19 and TRBJ2-3, is DGGITQSPKYLFRKEGQNVTLSCEQNLNHDAMYWYRQDPGQGLRLIYYSQIVNDFQKGDIAEGYSVSREKKESFPLTVTSAQKNPTAFYLCASSRPTSGTDTQYFGPGTRLTVL.

This clonotype came up many times. This rearrangement joins TRBV2 to TRBJ2-7; D could derive from TRBD1 or TRBD2 (6 bases each). The CDR3 is made up of 13 amino acids. Germline loops: CDR1 SNHLY, CDR2 FYNNEI. Trimming cost V 4 bases and J 7 bases, with 14 bases left between them. CDR3 coding DNA: TGTGCCAGCAGTGTGTTCGGGGGCGAGGAGCAGTACTTC. Its translation: CASSVFGGEEQYF.

This clonotype appeared many times. This rearrangement joins TRBV7-6 to TRBJ2-7, with 7 positions matching TRBD1. Germline V gene sequence: CDR1 SGHVS, CDR2 FNYEAQ. Unmatched junction bases numbered 4, after V lost 2 bases and J lost 0 bases. There are 15 residues in the CDR3. The CDR3 loop reads CASSLTDRSSYEQYF. Here the CDR3 DNA reads TGTGCCAGCAGCTTAACGGACAGGAGCTCCTACGAGCAGTACTTC.

As regards this clonotype: Being one base from a much bigger clone, this may be a read error. This sequence joins TRBV12-3 or TRBV12-4 and TRBJ2-7; a weak D match, TRBD2 (6 bases). The CDR3 runs to 15 residues. This CDR3 reads CASSLRAGSSYGQYF. The CDR3 DNA is TGTGCCAGCAGTTTGAGGGCCGGGAGCTCCTACGGGCAGTACTTC.

CDR3 region: CASSPDRRFEQYF. CDR3 sequence (DNA): TGTGCCAGCTCACCGGACAGGCGTTTCGAGCAGTACTTC. This rearrangement joins TRBV18 to TRBJ2-7; TRBD1 matches at 7 bases. V lost 3 bases to trimming and J lost 6 bases; unmatched junction nucleotides: 5. This CDR3 region has 13 residues. CDR1 KGHSH and CDR2 LQKENI come from the germline V gene.

This clonotype was seen repeatedly, ten times or more. The chain combines TRBV4-1 with TRBJ1-2; weak D call: TRBD1 (6 bases). The length of the CDR3 is 14 residues. Germline V gene data show CDR1 as MGHRA and CDR2 as YSYEKL. V was clipped by 1 base and J by 4 bases, with 10 bases between them. CDR3 sequence reads: CASSQGTESYGYTF. The CDR3 bases are TGCGCCAGCAGCCAAGGGACAGAGAGCTATGGCTACACCTTC.

This clonotype occurred many times. This chain links TRBV19 with TRBJ1-1; TRBD1 matches at 9 bases. The J segment lost 3 bases and the V segment lost 10 bases, leaving 12 bases of the junction unmatched. Looked up from germline, CDR1 is LNHDA and CDR2 is SQIVND (reference sequence). The CDR3 runs to 15 residues. The CDR3, as DNA: TGTGCCACCTCTTTCCCGGGACAGGGATACACTGAAGCTTTCTTT. It translates to CATSFPGQGYTEAFF.